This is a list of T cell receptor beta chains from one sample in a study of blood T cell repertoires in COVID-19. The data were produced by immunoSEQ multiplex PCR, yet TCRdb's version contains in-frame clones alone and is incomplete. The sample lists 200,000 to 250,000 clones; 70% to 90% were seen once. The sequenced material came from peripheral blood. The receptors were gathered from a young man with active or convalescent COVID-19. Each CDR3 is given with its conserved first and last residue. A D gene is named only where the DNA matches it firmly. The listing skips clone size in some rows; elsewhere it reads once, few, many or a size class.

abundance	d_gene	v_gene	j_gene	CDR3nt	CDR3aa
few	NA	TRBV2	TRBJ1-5	TGTGCCAGCAGTCCGGACACACAGTCATATCAGCCCCAGCATTTT	CASSPDTQSYQPQHF
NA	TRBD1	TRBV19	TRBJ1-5	TGTGCCAGTAGTATGGGAACAGGGGTAAATCAGCCCCAGCATTTT	CASSMGTGVNQPQHF
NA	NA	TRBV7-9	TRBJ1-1	TGTGCCAGCAGCTTAGCGACAGCTAGGAACACTGAAGCTTTCTTT	CASSLATARNTEAFF
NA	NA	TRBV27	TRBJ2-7	TGTGCCAGCAGTTTCTCCCCTCCTCGGACAGACTCCTACGAGCAGTACTTC	CASSFSPPRTDSYEQYF
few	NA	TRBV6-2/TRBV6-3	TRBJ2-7	TGTGCCAGCAGTTACCCTTCCTACGAGCAGTACTTC	CASSYPSYEQYF
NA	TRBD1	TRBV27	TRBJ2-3	TGTGCCAGCAGCCCTGGACAGGGCAGACCTAGCACAGATACGCAGTATTTT	CASSPGQGRPSTDTQYF
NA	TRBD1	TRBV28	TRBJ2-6	TGTGCCAGCAGTTCAGGGACAGGGGGCGGTGGGGCCAACGTCCTGACTTTC	CASSSGTGGGGANVLTF
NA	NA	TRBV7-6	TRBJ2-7	TGTGCCAGCAGCGTCTTTGCAGGGGCGCTCAACTACGAGCAGTACTTC	CASSVFAGALNYEQYF
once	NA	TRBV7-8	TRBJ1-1	TGTGCCAGCAGCTTACGGTGGGGCAGGGGTGGGAACACTGAAGCTTTCTTT	CASSLRWGRGGNTEAFF
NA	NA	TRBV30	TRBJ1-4	TGTGCCTGGAGCGACTACAGGGATGAAAAACTGTTTTTT	CAWSDYRDEKLFF
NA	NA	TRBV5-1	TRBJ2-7	TGCGCCAGCAGCTTGGGCAGGGATCGCTACGAGCAGTACTTC	CASSLGRDRYEQYF
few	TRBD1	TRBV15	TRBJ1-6	TGTGCCACCACCGGGGACAGGGGTTTTTCACCCCTCCACTTT	CATTGDRGFSPLHF
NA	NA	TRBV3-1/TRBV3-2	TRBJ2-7	TGTGCCAGCAGCTCCTTCTACGAGCAGTACTTC	CASSSFYEQYF
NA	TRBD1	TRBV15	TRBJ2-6	TGTGCCACCAGCAGAGTCGGACAGGGGACTGGGGCCAACGTCCTGACTTTC	CATSRVGQGTGANVLTF
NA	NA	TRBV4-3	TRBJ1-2	TGCGCCAGCAGCCAAGATAATTCCCTCTCGGGGAGCTACACCTTC	CASSQDNSLSGSYTF
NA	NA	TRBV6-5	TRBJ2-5	TGTGCCACCAAGGACAGAAGAATCGGAGAAGAGACCCAGTACTTC	CATKDRRIGEETQYF
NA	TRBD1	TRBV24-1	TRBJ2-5	TGTGCCACCAGTGAGGGGACAGGGCTAGTAGAGACCCAGTACTTC	CATSEGTGLVETQYF
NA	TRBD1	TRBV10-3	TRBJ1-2	TGTGCCATCAGTGACTATCAGGGGGTCTATGGCTACACCTTC	CAISDYQGVYGYTF
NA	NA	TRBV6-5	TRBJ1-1	TGTGCCAGCAGTTACTCGATGTGGCAGGGGACCGAAGCTTTCTTT	CASSYSMWQGTEAFF
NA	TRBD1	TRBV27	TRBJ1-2	TGTGCCAGCAGTAACCACCCGACAGGGCTTGTAGGAGGTAGCTATGGCTACACCTTC	CASSNHPTGLVGGSYGYTF
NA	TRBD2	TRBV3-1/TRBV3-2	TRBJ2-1	TGTGCCAGCAGACGGACTAGCGGGATGATTGATGAGCAGTTCTTC	CASRRTSGMIDEQFF
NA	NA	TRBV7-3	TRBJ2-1	TGTGCCAGCAGCTTAGGAGGCGGGATAAACAATGAGCAGTTCTTC	CASSLGGGINNEQFF
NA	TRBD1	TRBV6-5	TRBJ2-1	TGTGCCAGCTTCTGGGACAGGGTTAACAATGAGCAGTTCTTC	CASFWDRVNNEQFF
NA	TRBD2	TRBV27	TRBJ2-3	TGTGCCAGCAGTTTATCGCGGGGGAAGGGTACAGATACGCAGTATTTT	CASSLSRGKGTDTQYF
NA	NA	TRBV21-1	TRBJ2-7	TGTGCCAGCAGCACCTGCAGGGGACAGACCTACGAGCAGTACTTC	CASSTCRGQTYEQYF
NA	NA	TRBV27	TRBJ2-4	TGTGCCAGCAGTTTAGAATTCCGGCAGGGAAAAAACATTCAGTACTTC	CASSLEFRQGKNIQYF
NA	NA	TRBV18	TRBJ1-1	TGTGCCAGCTCACCAAGACAAAATGTCGCTGAAGCTTTCTTT	CASSPRQNVAEAFF
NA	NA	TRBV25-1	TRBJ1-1	TGTGCCAGCAGTGTATCAGAAGAAGCTTTCTTT	CASSVSEEAFF
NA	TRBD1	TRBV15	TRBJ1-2	TGTGCCACCAGCCCCCGGACAGGGGCGGGTCGTGGCTACACCTTC	CATSPRTGAGRGYTF
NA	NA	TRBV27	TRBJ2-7	TGTGCCAGCAGTTTAACAACGGGGTTCGAGCAGTACTTC	CASSLTTGFEQYF
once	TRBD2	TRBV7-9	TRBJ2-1	TGTGCCAGCAGCCGTCGGGGGGGGCTTGCCAATGAGCAGTTCTTC	CASSRRGGLANEQFF
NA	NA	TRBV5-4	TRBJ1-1	TGTGCCAGCAGCGCACAGGTCCGCACTGAAGCTTTCTTT	CASSAQVRTEAFF
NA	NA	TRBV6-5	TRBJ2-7	TGTGCCAGCAGCCCGACAGAATTAGCCCTCGAGCAGTACTTC	CASSPTELALEQYF
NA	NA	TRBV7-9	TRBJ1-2	TGTGCCAGCAGCTTAGGAAGGGCGCGGGACGGCTACACCTTC	CASSLGRARDGYTF
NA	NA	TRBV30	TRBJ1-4	TGTGCCTGGAGTCAGGATTTTAATGAAAAACTGTTTTTT	CAWSQDFNEKLFF
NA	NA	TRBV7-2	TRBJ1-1	TGTGCCAGCAGCTTAATCGGGTCTGAAGCTTTCTTT	CASSLIGSEAFF
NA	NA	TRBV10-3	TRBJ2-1	TGTGCCATCAGTGAGTCGACCAGCGGCTACAATGAGCAGTTCTTC	CAISESTSGYNEQFF
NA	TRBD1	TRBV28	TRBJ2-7	TGTGCCAGCAGTGAGATGACAGGGGGCGCAAAGCAGTACTTC	CASSEMTGGAKQYF
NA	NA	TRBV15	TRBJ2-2	TGTGCCACCAGCAGAGTGGAGGCCGCGAACACCGGGGAGCTGTTTTTT	CATSRVEAANTGELFF
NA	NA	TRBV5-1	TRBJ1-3	TGCGCCAGCAGCTTAGGCGGCTCTGGAAACACCATATATTTT	CASSLGGSGNTIYF
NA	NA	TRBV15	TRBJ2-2	TGTGCCACCAGCAGAGATTATAGCGGCGCGAACACCGGGGAGCTGTTTTTT	CATSRDYSGANTGELFF
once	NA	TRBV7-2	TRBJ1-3	TGTGCCAGCAGCTTAGTGGGCCCACGGAACTCTGGAAACACCATATATTTT	CASSLVGPRNSGNTIYF
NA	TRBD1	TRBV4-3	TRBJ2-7	TGCGCCAGCAGCCAAGAGGCTTGGACAGGGGTCTACGAGCAGTACTTC	CASSQEAWTGVYEQYF
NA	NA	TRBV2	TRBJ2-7	TGTGCCAGCAGCGGAAAGACAGTTACCTACGAGCAGTACTTC	CASSGKTVTYEQYF
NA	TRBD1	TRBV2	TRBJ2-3	TGTGCCAGCAGAGGGGACAGGGGATTTACAGATACGCAGTATTTT	CASRGDRGFTDTQYF
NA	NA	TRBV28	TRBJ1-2	TGTGCCAGCAGCCCGGACAGTCTACCTTATGGCTACACCTTC	CASSPDSLPYGYTF
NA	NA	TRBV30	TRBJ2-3	TGTGCCTGGAGTCCCGTTTTAAGCACAGATACGCAGTATTTT	CAWSPVLSTDTQYF
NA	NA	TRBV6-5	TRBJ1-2	TGTGCCCTGGCGGAGGCCGCATATGGCTACACCTTC	CALAEAAYGYTF
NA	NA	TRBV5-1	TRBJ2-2	TGCGCCAGCAGCTTTGGGCGGGCGGCTACCCTAACCGGGGAGCTGTTTTTT	CASSFGRAATLTGELFF